Below are 3 T cell receptor beta chains sequenced from a single sample in a study of regulatory T cells in long-lasting Graves disease. Library construction for TCR beta used iRepertoire HTBI primers and Arm-PCR of CDR3 regions. TCRdb processed the multiplex PCR reads anew with MiXCR; each CDR3 protein has one entry. Found here are under 500,000 distinct CDR3 sequences, about 17% of them singletons; the top ten hold over 8.5%. Described time point: newly diagnosed GD, antithyroid drugs for less than 3 months. RNA isolated from PBMCs was used to make the TCR library. The same data also went into a second study, on T cells in Graves' hyperthyroidism and ophthalmopathy.

The sample consisted of peripheral blood mononuclear cells (PBMCs), taken at new diagnosis, from a patient treated with antithyroid drugs. Receptors originate from a woman aged 25-40 years with Graves disease.

Many counts were recorded for this clonotype. The chain joins TRBV4-3 to TRBJ2-1; maybe TRBD1 (5 bases). Germline CDR1 LGHNA, CDR2 YSLEER. With 3 bases removed from V and 13 bases from J, the gap between germline ends came to 19 bases. This CDR3 has 14 residues. The CDR3 sequence: CASSQGREVAEQFF. DNA of the CDR3: TGCGCCAGCAGCCAGGGGCGCGAGGTCGCAGAACAGTTCTTC.

This clonotype was picked up many times. The CDR3 reads CASSFDRGQETQYF. CDR3 DNA sequence: TGTGCCAGCAGTTTCGACAGGGGGCAAGAGACCCAGTACTTC. The chain combines TRBV7-2 with TRBJ2-5, with 9 bases fitting TRBD1. This CDR3 has 14 residues. Germline V gene data show CDR1 as SGHTA and CDR2 as FQGNSA. With 6 bases clipped from V and 2 bases from J, the junction kept 4 bases outside the gene matches.

This clonotype has a count of ten or more. The chain combines TRBV5-8 with TRBJ1-5, with TRBD1 matching 7 bases. The CDR3 runs 15 residues. J lost 0 bases, V lost 3 bases, and 3 bases had no gene match. Germline V lookup: CDR1 SGHTS, CDR2 YDEGEE. The chain's CDR3 is CASSWGTASNQPQHF. The CDR3 DNA sequence: TGTGCCAGCAGCTGGGGGACAGCTAGCAATCAGCCCCAGCATTTT.